This TCR beta chain was identified during a study of long-term antiretroviral therapy in people with HIV. Findings and caveats of the study: Clonal populations expanded prior to ART predominated within the repertoire at all time points. Blood, drawn from the mid-2000s to the late 2010s, may reflect older ART regimens.

A v3.0 immunoSEQ assay was performed at survey level. The method was immunoSEQ multiplex PCR; TCRdb's version includes in-frame clones alone and lacks a portion of them. This table holds around 20,000 clones, 79% found once. The CDR3 is made up of 18 amino acids. Germline V gene lookup returns CDR1 MDHEN and CDR2 SYDVKM. J was trimmed by 0 bases and V by 5 bases; bases with no gene match: 12. Concerning this clone itself: Its antigen is unknown.

The study drew at least one pre-ART and at least two post-ART PBMC samples from every donor. The sequence came from a man younger than 30 with HIV. This material consisted of unsorted PBMCs, taken at the start of antiretroviral therapy, before treatment. The gene calls are TRBV28 and TRBJ2-4, with 8 nucleotides matching TRBD2. The CDR3 protein is CASSPRLAKVLAKNIQYF. DNA of the CDR3: TGTGCCAGCAGTCCTCGACTAGCGAAAGTTCTAGCCAAAAACATTCAGTACTTC. The complete variable domain, with remaining parts taken from reference TRBV28 and TRBJ2-4, reads DVKVTQSSRYLVKRTGEKVFLECVQDMDHENMFWYRQDPGLGLRLIYFSYDVKMKEKGDIPEGYSVSREKKERFSLILESASTNQTSMYLCASSPRLAKVLAKNIQYFGAGTRLSVL.